The entry below describes one TCR beta chain. Its target is unknown. This sample was taken from a study of Ad26.COV2.S vaccination and SARS-CoV-2 variants. Points from the study as a whole: Recipients of either vaccine or placebo displayed similar breadth of non-spike TCRs. Analyses of TCR breadth and depth may have underestimated total T cell responses. Reported post-vaccination CD8+ and CD4+ T cell responses to spike showed substantial breadth.

Regarding treatment: 19 received Ad26.COV2.S at low or high dose, single or two shots; five or six received placebo; per-sample allocation not given. Vaccine and placebo recipients were sampled on day 63 after the first injection. An Ad26 vector expressing Wuhan-strain SARS-CoV-2 spike constituted the vaccine. Only in-frame clones appear in the TCRdb table, and some are missing; sequencing was by immunoSEQ multiplex PCR. The sample carries some 410,000 clones, about 92% recorded once. V was pared by 5 bases and J by 8 bases, with 4 bases of the junction left unmatched. Germline values: CDR1 SGHVS, CDR2 FNYEAQ. This CDR3 has 12 amino acids.

This rearrangement joins TRBV7-6 to TRBJ2-3, with TRBD2 identical over 7 bases. The receptor comes from a person between 18 and 65 years old who received the Ad26.COV2.S COVID-19 vaccine or a placebo. The sample was peripheral blood, taken in a trial of Ad26.COV2.S vaccine versus placebo. Here the CDR3 reads CASSVLAGTQYF. The CDR3 DNA sequence: TGTGCCAGCAGCGTCTTAGCGGGTACGCAGTATTTT.